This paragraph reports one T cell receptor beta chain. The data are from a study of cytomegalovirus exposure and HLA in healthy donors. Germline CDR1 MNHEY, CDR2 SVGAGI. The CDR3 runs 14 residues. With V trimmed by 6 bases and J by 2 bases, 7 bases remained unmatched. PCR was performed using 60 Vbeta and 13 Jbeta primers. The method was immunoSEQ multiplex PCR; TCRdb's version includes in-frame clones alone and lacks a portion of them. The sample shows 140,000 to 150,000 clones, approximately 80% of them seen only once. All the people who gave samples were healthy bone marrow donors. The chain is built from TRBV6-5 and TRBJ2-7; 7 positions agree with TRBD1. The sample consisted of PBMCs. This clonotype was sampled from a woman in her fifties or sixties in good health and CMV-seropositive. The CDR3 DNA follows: TGTGCCAGCAGAAATGATCAGGGGGCCTACGAGCAGTACTTC. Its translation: CASRNDQGAYEQYF.